Listed here are 20 T cell receptor beta chains from one sample, sequenced in a study of cytomegalovirus exposure and HLA in healthy donors. It was with 60 Vbeta and 13 Jbeta primers that the PCR ran. The data were produced by immunoSEQ multiplex PCR, yet TCRdb's version contains in-frame clones alone and is incomplete. The profile shows 120,000 or so clones, over 6.5% of them singletons. The sample consisted of PBMCs. Every receptor here comes from a middle-aged woman in good health and CMV-seropositive.

CDR3 DNA sequence: TGTGCCAGCAGCTTAAGTGGCAGCACAGATACGCAGTATTTT. It is translated as CASSLSGSTDTQYF. The rearrangement uses TRBV7-3 and TRBJ2-3; unclear D gene. The CDR3 spans 14 residues. V gave up 1 base and J gave up 0 bases, with 5 bases separating them. CDR1 and CDR2 from the germline V gene are SGHTA and FQGTGA.

This chain connects TRBV7-9 to TRBJ2-1, with a tentative D call TRBD2 (7 bases). The germline CDR1 and CDR2 sequences are SEHNR and FQNEAQ (reference sequence). There are 16 residues in the CDR3. Deletions cut 5 bases from V and 5 bases from J, with 19 bases between. CDR3 nucleotides: TGTGCCAGCAGCCTACCCCATGGGAGGGGGAACAATGAGCAGTTCTTC. It encodes CASSLPHGRGNNEQFF.

This clone was observed a few times. The rearrangement joins TRBV2 to TRBJ1-1; D is possibly TRBD1 (6 bases). CDR1 SNHLY and CDR2 FYNNEI come from the germline V gene. The CDR3 is 17 amino acids. The V end was cut by 4 bases, the J end by 4 bases, with 22 bases between. The CDR3 coding sequence is TGTGCCAGCAGTGCTATAGACAACAGGGCGGTGAGCACTGAAGCTTTCTTT. It codes for CASSAIDNRAVSTEAFF.

The J gene is TRBJ1-2, the V gene TRBV7-6; a weak D match, TRBD1 (6 bases). The germline gives CDR1 SGHVS, CDR2 FNYEAQ. This CDR3 contains 13 residues. Trimming took 5 bases from V and 6 from J, leaving 13 bases between them. The DNA for the CDR3 is TGTGCCAGCAGCCCCCAGACAGGAGATGGCTACACCTTC. It translates to CASSPQTGDGYTF.

This clone occurred a few times. The chain uses TRBV15 and TRBJ1-2; perhaps TRBD1 as D (5 bases). V was cut by 5 bases and J by 4 bases, with 11 bases left in between. CDR1 LNHNV and CDR2 YYDKDF come from the germline V gene (reference sequence). The CDR3 has 13 residues. The CDR3: CATSGGAGYGYTF. The CDR3 DNA follows: TGTGCCACCAGCGGCGGGGCGGGCTATGGCTACACCTTC.

This clone was detected a few times. V is TRBV12-2 and J is TRBJ1-2. TRBV12-2 is recorded as a pseudogene. This CDR3 is 16 amino acids long. The CDR3 DNA is TGTGCAAGTCGCTTTGGGGGACTGCCCGCTAACTATGGCTACACCTTC. Protein: CASRFGGLPANYGYTF.

The chain is built from TRBV14 and TRBJ2-3, with D possibly being TRBD2 (6 bases). The CDR3 runs to 14 residues. Trimming stripped 1 base from V and 3 bases from J, with 8 bases between. Germline V CDR1 and CDR2: SGHDN, FVKESK. The CDR3 protein is CASSQGRETDTQYF. For the CDR3, the DNA is TGTGCCAGCAGCCAAGGGAGGGAAACAGATACGCAGTATTTT.

This clone turned up a few times. This chain uses TRBV10-2 with TRBJ2-7, with a weak D call TRBD2 (5 bases). The CDR3 runs 12 residues. V was cut by 8 bases and J by 0 bases, with 8 bases left in between. Germline assignment: CDR1 WSHSY and CDR2 SAAADI. The CDR3 nucleotides are TGCGCCAGCGGGCTAGCCTCCTACGAGCAGTACTTC. Encoded protein: CASGLASYEQYF.

In its sample, this clone was seen a few times. The rearrangement joins TRBV11-2 to TRBJ2-7; D uncertain. Deletions cut 1 base from V and 1 base from J, with 2 bases between. The CDR3 loop spans 12 amino acids. The germline V gene encodes CDR1 SGHAT and CDR2 FQNNGV. The CDR3 DNA is TGTGCCAGCAGCTTAGCGTCCTACGAGCAGTACTTC. Its protein product is CASSLASYEQYF.

This clone was observed a handful of times. The chain employs TRBV28 and TRBJ1-2, with no clear D. V was clipped by 3 bases and J by 6 bases, with 11 bases between them. Germline-derived CDR1 and CDR2 are MDHEN and SYDVKM. There are 13 residues in the CDR3. The CDR3 DNA follows: TGTGCCAGCAGTTTCCAGGACTGGGATGGCTACACCTTC. As protein: CASSFQDWDGYTF.

The chain has TRBV5-1 and TRBJ2-5; 9 bases are a match to TRBD1. Trimming took 3 bases from V and 3 from J; bases not matched to a gene: 6. The germline gives CDR1 SGHRS, CDR2 YFSETQ. The CDR3 consists of 15 residues. The CDR3, as DNA: TGCGCCAGCAGCTCCGGGACAGGGTTCGAAGAGACCCAGTACTTC. Protein: CASSSGTGFEETQYF.

This chain joins TRBV29-1 and TRBJ1-1; 8 bases match TRBD1. This CDR3 has 12 residues. Germline V gene sequence: CDR1 SQVTM, CDR2 ANQGSEA. The ends lost 8 bases at V and 4 bases at J; junction bases unmatched: 6. The CDR3: CSFITGGTEAFF. The DNA for the CDR3 is TGCAGCTTCATCACAGGGGGCACTGAAGCTTTCTTT.

This rearrangement joins TRBV7-6 to TRBJ2-2, with TRBD2 identical over 10 bases. Per the germline V gene, CDR1 is SGHVS and CDR2 is FNYEAQ. Losses at the gene ends were 5 bases for V and 6 bases for J; bases not matched to a gene: 6. The CDR3 is made up of 15 amino acids. The CDR3 sequence: CASSPSGGAAGELFF. The DNA of the CDR3 is TGTGCCAGCAGCCCAAGCGGGGGGGCTGCCGGGGAGCTGTTTTTT. Supplemented by reference TRBV7-6 and TRBJ2-2, the full variable domain reads GAGVSQSPRYKVTKRGQDVALRCDPISGHVSLYWYRQALGQGPEFLTYFNYEAQQDKSGLPNDRFSAERPEGSISTLTIQRTEQRDSAMYRCASSPSGGAAGELFFGEGSRLTVL.

This clone was recorded once. Written as DNA, the CDR3 is TGCGCCAGCAGCCCAATGGCAGACAGTGCCTACGAGCAGTACTTC. Protein sequence: CASSPMADSAYEQYF. V is TRBV5-1 and J is TRBJ2-7; TRBD1 is a possible D gene (5 bases). The CDR3 extends over 15 amino acids. V gave up 4 bases and J gave up 2 bases, with 16 bases separating them. Germline V gene data show CDR1 as SGHRS and CDR2 as YFSETQ.

This clone was seen only a few times. This chain uses TRBV5-6 with TRBJ1-6; the match to TRBD1 covers 10 bases. Germline assignment: CDR1 SGHDT and CDR2 YYEEEE. V trimming: 4 bases; J trimming: 8 bases; junction bases outside the gene matches: 3. This CDR3 has 14 residues. For the CDR3, the DNA is TGTGCCAGCAGCCCCGGGACAGGGGATTCACCCCTCCACTTT. Translation: CASSPGTGDSPLHF.

This clone appeared a few times. In this CDR3 the conserved last residue, phenylalanine or tryptophan, is missing, so a read error is likely. The rearrangement links TRBV20-1 to TRBJ1-2, with D perhaps TRBD1 (6 bases). Deletions cut 1 base from V and 6 bases from J, with 6 bases between. The CDR3 consists of 11 residues. Germline V gives CDR1 DFQATT, CDR2 SNEGSKA (reference sequence). The DNA for the CDR3 is TGCAGTGCTAGAGGACAGGATGGCTACACCCTC. It translates to CSARGQDGYTL.

The gene calls are TRBV5-6 and TRBJ2-2; the match to TRBD1 covers 12 bases. This CDR3 is built from 16 residues. Trimming removed 3 bases from V and 7 bases from J; junction bases left unmatched: 7. CDR1 SGHDT and CDR2 YYEEEE come from the germline V gene. The DNA of the CDR3 is TGTGCCAGCAGCTCCGGGACAGGGGGCAACGTCGGGGAGCTGTTTTTT. This codes for CASSSGTGGNVGELFF.

This clone came up a few times. The chain carries TRBV6-6 and TRBJ2-1, with D unclear. CDR1 is MNHNY, CDR2 SVGAGI, per germline (reference sequence). Between the trimmed V and J ends, which lost 4 bases and 6 bases, there was a span of 16 bases. The CDR3 is 15 amino acids. The CDR3 DNA sequence: TGTGCCAGCAGTTCACCCCCCCTGACGGGCAATGAGCAGTTCTTC. Residues: CASSSPPLTGNEQFF.

This clone was observed a handful of times. The CDR3 DNA reads as TGTGCCAGCAGGGCCCCGAACACTGAAGCTTTCTTT. This gives the protein CASRAPNTEAFF. The chain combines TRBV6-5 with TRBJ1-1; no clear D. The CDR3 spans 12 residues. Per the germline V gene, CDR1 is MNHEY and CDR2 is SVGAGI. The V and J ends lost 6 bases and 1 base respectively, with 6 bases between them.

J is TRBJ1-1 and V is TRBV30, with 7 positions matching TRBD1. V gave up 8 bases and J gave up 0 bases; unmatched junction bases: 15. The CDR3 sequence is 16 residues long. Germline V gene data show CDR1 as GTSNPN and CDR2 as SVGIG (reference sequence). In DNA, the CDR3 is TGTGCCGGAGTACTAAACAGGGGCGGCTTGAACACTGAAGCTTTCTTT. Protein product: CAGVLNRGGLNTEAFF.